These T cell receptor beta chains were read from a single sample in a study of CD8 T cells in Susac syndrome. TCRdb reanalysed the immunoSEQ multiplex PCR reads using MiXCR and keeps one entry per CDR3 protein. The table lists about 150,000 distinct CDR3 sequences, 95% to 96% of them singletons, with 0.15% in the top ten. Sequenced material: CD8+ T cells from PBMCs. These receptor sequences come from a human donor with multiple sclerosis. Both conserved end residues are part of each CDR3. A D gene is named only where the DNA matches it firmly. Clone size is stated in some rows and not others, as once, few, many or a class when expanded.

d_call,j_call,v_call,clone_size,cdr3_aa,cdr3_nt
TRBD1,TRBJ2-7,TRBV30,NA,CAWSTPGQGYNEQYF,TGTGCCTGGAGTACTCCGGGACAGGGCTACAACGAGCAGTACTTC
TRBD1,TRBJ2-7,TRBV30,NA,CAWREPGQGLWEQYF,TGTGCCTGGAGGGAACCGGGACAGGGCTTATGGGAGCAGTACTTC
NA,TRBJ2-7,TRBV27,NA,CASSWSRGYEQYF,TGTGCCAGCAGCTGGTCCCGGGGCTACGAGCAGTACTTC
TRBD1,TRBJ1-2,TRBV15,NA,CATSRDEGAHYGYTF,TGTGCCACCAGCAGAGATGAGGGGGCTCACTATGGCTACACCTTC
NA,TRBJ1-2,TRBV7-9,NA,CASSLQGDRYGYTF,TGTGCCAGCAGCTTGCAGGGTGATCGGTATGGCTACACCTTC
NA,TRBJ1-6,TRBV20-1,NA,CSARDRGSSYNSPLHF,TGCAGTGCTAGAGATCGAGGAAGCTCCTATAATTCACCCCTCCACTTT
NA,TRBJ2-1,TRBV4-1,NA,CASSQEARDEQFF,TGCGCCAGCAGCCAAGAAGCGCGGGATGAGCAGTTCTTC
TRBD2,TRBJ2-1,TRBV29-1,NA,CSAQGTSGGYEQFF,TGCAGCGCTCAGGGGACTAGCGGGGGGTATGAGCAGTTCTTC
NA,TRBJ2-4,TRBV11-2,NA,CASSSGTYLQYF,TGTGCCAGCAGCTCAGGGACTTACCTTCAGTACTTC
NA,TRBJ2-1,TRBV20-1,NA,CSARDNRGRERDEQFF,TGCAGTGCTAGAGATAACCGGGGCAGGGAGAGAGATGAGCAGTTCTTC
NA,TRBJ1-1,TRBV9,NA,CASSLATNTEAFF,TGTGCCAGCAGCCTCGCCACGAACACTGAAGCTTTCTTT
NA,TRBJ1-1,TRBV9,NA,CASTLGAGDPAFF,TGTGCCAGCACCCTAGGGGCAGGGGATCCAGCTTTCTTT
NA,TRBJ1-1,TRBV29-1,once,CSTRTDTEAFF,TGCAGCACCCGGACAGACACTGAAGCTTTCTTT
NA,TRBJ2-7,TRBV6-5,NA,CASSYFREAYEQYF,TGTGCCAGCAGTTACTTCAGGGAAGCCTACGAGCAGTACTTC
TRBD2,TRBJ2-3,TRBV30,NA,CAWSLFSGDKDTQYF,TGTGCCTGGAGCCTCTTCAGCGGGGATAAAGATACGCAGTATTTT
NA,TRBJ1-2,TRBV20-1,NA,CSARVGQNYGYTF,TGCAGTGCTAGAGTAGGGCAGAACTATGGCTACACCTTC
NA,TRBJ1-1,TRBV20-1,NA,CSARAANTEAFF,TGCAGTGCTAGGGCGGCGAACACTGAAGCTTTCTTT
TRBD1,TRBJ1-1,TRBV29-1,NA,CSVLQGARTEAFF,TGCAGCGTATTACAGGGGGCTCGCACTGAAGCTTTCTTT
NA,TRBJ2-1,TRBV20-1,once,CSANRDNEQFF,TGCAGTGCTAACAGGGACAATGAGCAGTTCTTC
NA,TRBJ2-1,TRBV15,once,CATSRDVAGRNEQFF,TGTGCCACCAGCAGAGATGTGGCGGGGCGGAATGAGCAGTTCTTC
NA,TRBJ2-7,TRBV9,once,CASIGGSSPYYEQYF,TGTGCCAGCATAGGGGGTTCAAGTCCCTACTACGAGCAGTACTTC
NA,TRBJ2-1,TRBV2,NA,CASSDGSGASDSYNEQFF,TGTGCCAGCAGTGACGGTAGCGGCGCATCCGACTCCTACAATGAGCAGTTCTTC
NA,TRBJ2-7,TRBV3-1,NA,CASSQVVDSYEQYF,TGTGCCAGCAGCCAAGTCGTTGACAGCTACGAGCAGTACTTC
NA,TRBJ2-3,TRBV11-1,NA,CASSLAPQTTQYF,TGTGCCAGCAGCTTAGCTCCGCAAACTACGCAGTATTTT
NA,TRBJ2-4,TRBV7-9,NA,CASMSGKNIQYF,TGTGCCAGCATGTCAGGGAAAAACATTCAGTACTTC
TRBD2,TRBJ2-1,TRBV6-2/TRBV6-3,NA,CASSSLRLAGGLGNEQFF,TGTGCCAGCAGTTCCCTCCGCTTAGCGGGGGGGCTAGGGAATGAGCAGTTCTTC
NA,TRBJ1-2,TRBV19,NA,CASRARGNGYTF,TGTGCCAGTAGGGCCCGGGGGAATGGCTACACCTTC
TRBD2,TRBJ2-7,TRBV3-1,NA,CASSLGLGAYEQYF,TGTGCCAGCAGCCTCGGACTAGGGGCCTACGAGCAGTACTTC
NA,TRBJ1-2,TRBV29-1,NA,CSVDGRPQGYGYTF,TGCAGCGTTGACGGCCGGCCTCAAGGGTATGGCTACACCTTC